This T cell receptor beta chain was found in a study of response to subunit inactivated influenza vaccine. Study results and caveats: Authors proposed each seasonal influenza vaccination draws in few new T cells.

From germline, CDR1 is MNHEY and CDR2 SMNVEV (reference sequence). V was pared by 4 bases and J by 5 bases, with 21 bases between. This CDR3 comprises 17 residues. In this sample, this clonotype turned up a few times. Its specificity is not known. MiXCR was run by TCRdb on the RT-PCR reads, yielding one entry per CDR3 protein. The table has around 650,000 distinct CDR3 sequences, around a sixth seen once; the top ten hold roughly 12%. This TCR was recovered from a man in his fifties who received an inactivated influenza vaccine. The chain couples TRBV27 to TRBJ2-1; D is possibly TRBD1 (6 bases). Here the sequenced sample was PBMCs from blood, taken 11 to 12 days after vaccination. In DNA, the CDR3 is TGTGCCAGCAGTTCAAACCTCAGGGGTGAGTCACACAATGAGCAGTTCTTC. As protein: CASSSNLRGESHNEQFF.